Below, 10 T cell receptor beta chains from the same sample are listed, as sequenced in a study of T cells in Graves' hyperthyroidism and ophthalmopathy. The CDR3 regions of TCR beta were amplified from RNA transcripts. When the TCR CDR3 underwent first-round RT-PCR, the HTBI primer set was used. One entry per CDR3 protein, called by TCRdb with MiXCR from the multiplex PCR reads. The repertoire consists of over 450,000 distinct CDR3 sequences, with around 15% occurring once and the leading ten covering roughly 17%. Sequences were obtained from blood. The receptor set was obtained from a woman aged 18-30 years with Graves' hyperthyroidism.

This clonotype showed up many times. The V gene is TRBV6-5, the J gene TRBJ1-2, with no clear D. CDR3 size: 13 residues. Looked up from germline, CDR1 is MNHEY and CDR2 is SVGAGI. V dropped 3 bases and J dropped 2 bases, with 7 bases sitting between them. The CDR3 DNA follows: TGTGCCAGCAGTTATCGACACAACTATGGCTACACCTTC. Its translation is CASSYRHNYGYTF.

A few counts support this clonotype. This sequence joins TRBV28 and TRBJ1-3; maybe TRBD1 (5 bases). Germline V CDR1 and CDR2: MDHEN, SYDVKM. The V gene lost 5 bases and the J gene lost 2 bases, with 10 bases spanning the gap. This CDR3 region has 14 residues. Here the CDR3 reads CASSLQGAGNTIYF. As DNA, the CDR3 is TGTGCCAGCAGTCTTCAGGGAGCTGGAAACACCATATATTTT.

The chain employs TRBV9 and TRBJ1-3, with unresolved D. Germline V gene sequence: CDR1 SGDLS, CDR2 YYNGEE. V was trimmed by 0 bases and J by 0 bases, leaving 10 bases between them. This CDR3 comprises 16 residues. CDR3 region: CASSVDWVGSGNTIYF. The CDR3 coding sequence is TGTGCCAGCAGCGTAGACTGGGTGGGCTCTGGAAACACCATATATTTT.

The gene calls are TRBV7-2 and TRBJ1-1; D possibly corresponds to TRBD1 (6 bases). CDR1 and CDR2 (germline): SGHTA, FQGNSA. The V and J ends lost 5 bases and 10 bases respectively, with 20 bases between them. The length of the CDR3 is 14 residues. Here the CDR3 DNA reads TGTGCCAGCAGCCAACAACAGGGACCAAATACAGCTTTCTTT. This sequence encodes CASSQQQGPNTAFF.

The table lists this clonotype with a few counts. For the CDR3, the DNA is TGTGCCAGCAGTGAAAGGACTGCGGCTTTCTTT. It specifies CASSERTAAFF. The chain recombines TRBV6-1 with TRBJ1-1; D is unclear. V lost 2 bases and J lost 11, with 9 bases in between. Germline V lookup: CDR1 MNHNS, CDR2 SASEGT. The CDR3 runs 11 residues.

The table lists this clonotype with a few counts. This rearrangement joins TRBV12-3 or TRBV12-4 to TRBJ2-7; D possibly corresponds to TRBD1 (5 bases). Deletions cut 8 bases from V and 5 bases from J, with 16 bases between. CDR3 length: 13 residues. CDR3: CASGPPGNNEQYF. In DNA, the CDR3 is TGTGCCAGCGGGCCCCCAGGGAATAACGAGCAGTACTTC.

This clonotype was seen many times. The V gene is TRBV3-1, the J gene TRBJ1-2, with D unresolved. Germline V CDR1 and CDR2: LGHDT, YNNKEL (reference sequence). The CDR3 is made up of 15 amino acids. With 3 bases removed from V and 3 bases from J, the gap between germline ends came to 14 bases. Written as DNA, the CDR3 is TGTGCCAGCAGCCAGGCCATCCAAGGTGACTATGGCTACACCTTC. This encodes CASSQAIQGDYGYTF.

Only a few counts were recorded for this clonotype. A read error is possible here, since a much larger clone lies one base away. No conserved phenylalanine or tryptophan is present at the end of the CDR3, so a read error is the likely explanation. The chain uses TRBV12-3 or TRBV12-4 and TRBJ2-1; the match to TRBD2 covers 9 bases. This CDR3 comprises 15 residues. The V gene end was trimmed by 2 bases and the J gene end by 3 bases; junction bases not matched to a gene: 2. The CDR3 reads CASSLNSGGYNEQFL. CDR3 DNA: TGTGCCAGCAGTTTAAATAGCGGGGGCTACAATGAGCAGTTCCTC.

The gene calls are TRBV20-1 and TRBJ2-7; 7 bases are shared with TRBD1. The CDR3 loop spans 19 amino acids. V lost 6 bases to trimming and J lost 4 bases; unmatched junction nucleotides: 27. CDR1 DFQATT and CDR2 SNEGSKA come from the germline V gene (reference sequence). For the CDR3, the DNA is TGCAGTGCCAAAATAAGGGCCTACAGGGGACGAACTCCCATTTACGAGCAGTACTTC. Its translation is CSAKIRAYRGRTPIYEQYF.

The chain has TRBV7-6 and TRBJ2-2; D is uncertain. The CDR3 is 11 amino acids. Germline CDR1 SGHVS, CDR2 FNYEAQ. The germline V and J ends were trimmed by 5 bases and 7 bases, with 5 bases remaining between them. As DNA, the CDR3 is TGTGCCAGCAGCCTCCACGGGGAGCTGTTTTTT. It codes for CASSLHGELFF.